These 26 T cell receptor beta chains were sequenced from one sample in a study of Tregs in tolerant kidney transplant recipients. Method: immunoSEQ multiplex PCR; TCRdb's copy keeps in-frame clones and lacks some. The sample holds 75,000 to 100,000 clones; roughly 93% are singletons and the top ten take around 1.6%. Mixed chimerism was transient after nonmyeloablative marrow transplants from related graft donors. This material consisted of CD4+ T cells from blood (PBMCs), taken 12 months after the transplant. These receptors were collected from a human patient who received a combined kidney and bone marrow transplant. Part of the T cell pool may stem from the graft donor.

This clone was observed a handful of times. The CDR3 DNA is TGTGCCAGCAGCCGGACTAGCTTGAACACCGGGGAGCTGTTTTTT. Its translation is CASSRTSLNTGELFF. The J gene is TRBJ2-2, the V gene TRBV11-3, with 8 positions matching TRBD2. CDR3 length equals 15 residues. Germline V CDR1 and CDR2: SGHNT, YENEEA. J gave up 1 base and V 5 bases, and 3 bases lay outside the gene matches.

The DNA for the CDR3 is TGTGCCAGCAGTCGGGGGACTAACTATGGCTACACCTTC. The encoded protein is CASSRGTNYGYTF. The chain joins TRBV27 to TRBJ1-2, with a tentative D call TRBD1 (5 bases). From germline, CDR1 is MNHEY and CDR2 SMNVEV (reference sequence). This CDR3 comprises 13 residues. V lost 5 bases, J lost 0 bases, and 7 bases lay in between.

The V call is TRBV18, the J call TRBJ1-1, with D hard to call. The germline CDR1 and CDR2 sequences are KGHSH and LQKENI. Trimming stripped 2 bases from V and 0 bases from J, with 10 bases between. The CDR3 is made up of 15 amino acids. The CDR3 loop reads CASSPGQAMNTEAFF. DNA for the CDR3: TGTGCCAGCTCACCAGGTCAGGCCATGAACACTGAAGCTTTCTTT.

The gene calls are TRBV5-4 and TRBJ2-1; D is perhaps TRBD2 (6 bases). V lost 3 bases, J lost 3 bases, and 10 bases lay in between. The CDR3 is 14 residues long. Germline CDR1 is SGHNT and CDR2 is YYREEE (reference sequence). This CDR3 reads CASSSWTNYNEQFF. In DNA, the CDR3 is TGTGCCAGCAGCTCCTGGACTAACTACAATGAGCAGTTCTTC.

The chain uses TRBV5-1 and TRBJ2-3; 12 bases are a match to TRBD2. V was clipped by 0 bases and J by 11 bases; unmatched bases: 7. From germline, CDR1 is SGHRS and CDR2 YFSETQ. CDR3 size: 15 residues. The CDR3 DNA reads as TGCGCCAGCAGCTTGGATCACCTAGCGGGGGGGCAGCAGTATTTT. Protein sequence: CASSLDHLAGGQQYF.

The V and J genes are TRBV2 and TRBJ2-3; 10 nucleotides align to TRBD1. The CDR3 is 15 amino acids. The V gene's germline CDR1 is SNHLY and CDR2 FYNNEI. V lost 6 bases and J lost 3; bases outside the gene matches: 6. CDR3 bases: TGTGCCAGCAGCGGCGGGACAGGGGCAACAGATACGCAGTATTTT. Protein product: CASSGGTGATDTQYF. Filled out from reference TRBV2 and TRBJ2-3, the complete variable domain reads EPEVTQTPSHQVTQMGQEVILRCVPISNHLYFYWYRQILGQKVEFLVSFYNNEISEKSEIFDDQFSVERPDGSNFTLKIRSTKLEDSAMYFCASSGGTGATDTQYFGPGTRLTVL.

The gene calls are TRBV4-3 and TRBJ2-5; 8 bases map to TRBD2. CDR1 and CDR2 (germline): LGHNA, YSLEER. V lost 4 bases to trimming and J lost 5 bases; unmatched junction nucleotides: 9. CDR3 length equals 15 residues. The CDR3 loop is CASSLWTSNGETQYF. The DNA of the CDR3 is TGCGCCAGCAGCCTTTGGACTAGCAATGGGGAGACCCAGTACTTC.

The chain links TRBV2 to TRBJ2-1; tentatively, D is TRBD2 (6 bases). V dropped 3 bases and J dropped 6 bases, with 21 bases sitting between them. The CDR3 is 17 amino acids. Germline CDR1 reads SNHLY; CDR2 reads FYNNEI. CDR3 sequence (DNA): TGTGCCAGCAGTGAGAGGAGAGCTAGCGAAAACCTCAATGAGCAGTTCTTC. Translation: CASSERRASENLNEQFF.

The chain links TRBV27 to TRBJ1-2, with D perhaps matching TRBD1 (5 bases). The V end was cut by 2 bases, the J end by 8 bases, with 12 bases between. The length of the CDR3 is 13 residues. Germline loops: CDR1 MNHEY, CDR2 SMNVEV (reference sequence). CDR3 bases: TGTGCCAGCAGTTTAACGGGGGTTGGAGGCTACACCTTC. Encoded protein: CASSLTGVGGYTF.

The chain is built from TRBV5-4 and TRBJ2-7, with D unresolved. The CDR3 has 17 residues. The germline V gene encodes CDR1 SGHNT and CDR2 YYREEE (reference sequence). Between the trimmed V and J ends, which lost 0 bases and 1 base, there was a span of 17 bases. The CDR3 bases are TGTGCCAGCAGCTTGGGACTCGCAGAATACACTTCCTACGAGCAGTACTTC. It yields the protein CASSLGLAEYTSYEQYF.

With regard to this clone: The same CDR3 is also encoded by other DNA sequences in this sample. The V gene is TRBV5-1, the J gene TRBJ1-1, with 8 nucleotides matching TRBD1. The length of the CDR3 is 14 residues. Trimming at V came to 3 bases and at J to 0 bases, leaving 1 base not matched to a gene. Germline CDR1 SGHRS, CDR2 YFSETQ. CDR3 residues: CASSWTGLNTEAFF. CDR3 nucleotides: TGCGCCAGCAGCTGGACAGGGTTGAACACTGAAGCTTTCTTT. Filled out from reference TRBV5-1 and TRBJ1-1, the complete variable domain reads KAGVTQTPRYLIKTRGQQVTLSCSPISGHRSVSWYQQTPGQGLQFLFEYFSETQRNKGNFPGRFSGRQFSNSRSEMNVSTLELGDSALYLCASSWTGLNTEAFFGQGTRLTVV.

The CDR3 loop is CASSQEGTSGPYEQYF. The DNA of the CDR3 is TGTGCCAGCAGCCAAGAGGGGACTAGCGGCCCCTACGAGCAGTACTTC. This sequence joins TRBV4-2 and TRBJ2-7; 11 bases line up with TRBD2. The junction had 3 bases not matched to a gene; V was cut back by 0 bases and J by 2 bases. Per germline, CDR1 LGHNA and CDR2 YNFKEQ. CDR3 size: 16 residues.

With regard to this clone: The same CDR3 arises from other DNA sequences in this sample as well. The chain carries TRBV18 and TRBJ1-6; the D gene is possibly TRBD1 (5 bases). Trimming removed 2 bases from V and 0 bases from J, with 11 bases in between. CDR1 is KGHSH and CDR2 is LQKENI in the germline V gene. This CDR3 is built from 17 residues. DNA for the CDR3: TGTGCCAGCTCACCAACCGGGACTAACTCCTATAATTCACCCCTCCACTTT. This codes for CASSPTGTNSYNSPLHF.

This CDR3 is CASSRAGTNNEQFF. CDR3 nucleotides: TGTGCCAGTTCCCGAGCGGGTACAAACAATGAGCAGTTCTTC. The rearrangement uses TRBV19 and TRBJ2-1, with TRBD2 as a possible D gene (6 bases). The CDR3 runs to 14 residues. Germline V gene data show CDR1 as LNHDA and CDR2 as SQIVND (reference sequence). V was pared by 8 bases and J by 5 bases, with 16 bases between.

The chain has TRBV6-5 and TRBJ1-1; 8 nucleotides agree with TRBD1. CDR1 and CDR2 (germline): MNHEY, SVGAGI. Trimming removed 5 bases from V and 5 bases from J; junction bases left unmatched: 10. This CDR3 comprises 15 residues. DNA of the CDR3: TGTGCCAGCAGTAACAGGGGGGAGTGGAGAACTGAAGCTTTCTTT. It is translated as CASSNRGEWRTEAFF.

The chain uses TRBV9 and TRBJ2-5, with TRBD2 as a possible D gene (5 bases). CDR1 and CDR2 from the germline V gene are SGDLS and YYNGEE. CDR3 length: 17 amino acids. Trimming took off 0 bases at V and 5 bases at J, with 20 bases between the two ends. CDR3 sequence reads: CASSVVPIEGIPETQYF. DNA of the CDR3: TGTGCCAGCAGCGTAGTTCCAATTGAGGGTATACCGGAGACCCAGTACTTC.

This chain joins TRBV7-3 and TRBJ2-5, with D possibly being TRBD2 (5 bases). The CDR3 is made up of 16 amino acids. Trimming stripped 1 base from V and 9 bases from J, with 21 bases between. Germline V gene data show CDR1 as SGHTA and CDR2 as FQGTGA. CDR3 nucleotides: TGTGCCAGCAGCTTAAATGGTGTGGGAGCCTCGGACGCCCAGTACTTC. Protein: CASSLNGVGASDAQYF. The full variable domain, in which reference TRBV7-3 and TRBJ2-5 provide the parts outside the CDR3, is GAGVSQTPSNKVTEKGKYVELRCDPISGHTALYWYRQSLGQGPEFLIYFQGTGAADDSGLPNDRFFAVRPEGSVSTLKIQRTERGDSAVYLCASSLNGVGASDAQYFGPGTRLLVL.

V usage is TRBV9 and J usage is TRBJ2-1, with TRBD2 matching 8 bases. The CDR3 runs 15 residues. The germline V gene encodes CDR1 SGDLS and CDR2 YYNGEE. V was clipped by 4 bases and J by 7 bases; unmatched bases: 10. The CDR3 nucleotides read TGTGCCAGCAGCCCCCAGTCGGGAGGGTGGAATGAGCAGTTCTTC. Amino acid sequence: CASSPQSGGWNEQFF.

The J gene is TRBJ2-3, the V gene TRBV5-4; 10 bases are a match to TRBD2. CDR1 is SGHNT, CDR2 YYREEE, per germline (reference sequence). V trimming: 0 bases; J trimming: 4 bases; junction bases outside the gene matches: 5. This CDR3 is built from 16 residues. CDR3 protein: CASSLERGLAADTQYF. The CDR3 coding sequence is TGTGCCAGCAGCTTGGAACGTGGACTAGCGGCAGATACGCAGTATTTT.

The V gene is TRBV11-3, the J gene TRBJ2-2, with TRBD2 matching over 10 bases. Germline V gene lookup returns CDR1 SGHNT and CDR2 YENEEA. Germline trimming cut 7 bases from V and 8 bases from J; bases unmatched to any gene: 16. CDR3 size: 17 residues. This chain's CDR3 is CASTGLAVPPWTGELFF. CDR3 coding DNA: TGTGCCAGCACCGGACTAGCGGTTCCACCCTGGACGGGGGAGCTGTTTTTT. The full variable domain, in which reference TRBV11-3 and TRBJ2-2 provide the parts outside the CDR3, is EAGVVQSPRYKIIEKKQPVAFWCNPISGHNTLYWYLQNLGQGPELLIRYENEEAVDDSQLPKDRFSAERLKGVDSTLKIQPAELGDSAVYLCASTGLAVPPWTGELFFGEGSRLTVL.

The genes are TRBV5-6 and TRBJ2-1; D is perhaps TRBD2 (7 bases). The CDR3 sequence is 16 residues long. Trimming removed 3 bases at V and 2 bases at J, with 15 bases between. Germline V gene sequence: CDR1 SGHDT, CDR2 YYEEEE. The CDR3 coding sequence is TGTGCCAGCAGCTCTATTCCGGGGGGCCCCTACAATGAGCAGTTCTTC. As protein: CASSSIPGGPYNEQFF. The full variable domain, rest sourced from reference TRBV5-6 and TRBJ2-1, is DAGVTQSPTHLIKTRGQQVTLRCSPKSGHDTVSWYQQALGQGPQFIFQYYEEEERQRGNFPDRFSGHQFPNYSSELNVNALLLGDSALYLCASSSIPGGPYNEQFFGPGTRLTVL.

The gene calls are TRBV6-1 and TRBJ2-3; D might be TRBD1 (5 bases). The CDR3 is made up of 14 amino acids. Germline CDR1 and CDR2: MNHNS and SASEGT. V dropped 4 bases and J dropped 4 bases, with 12 bases sitting between them. CDR3 coding DNA: TGTGCCAGCAGTGCCCAGGGTGAGGCAGATACGCAGTATTTT. This codes for CASSAQGEADTQYF.

V and J are TRBV18 and TRBJ1-2, with unresolved D. V was pared by 3 bases and J by 7 bases, with 15 bases between. The V gene's germline CDR1 is KGHSH and CDR2 LQKENI. The CDR3 has 14 residues. CDR3 nucleotides: TGTGCCAGCTCACCCACCCGACTCAGTTCTGGCTACACCTTC. It specifies CASSPTRLSSGYTF.

The chain has TRBV7-2 and TRBJ2-3; TRBD1 matches at 8 bases. Germline values: CDR1 SGHTA, CDR2 FQGNSA. The J segment lost 0 bases and the V segment lost 4 bases, leaving 3 bases of the junction unmatched. The CDR3 has 15 amino acids. Here the CDR3 reads CASSSGTGSTDTQYF. The CDR3 DNA is TGTGCCAGCAGCTCAGGGACAGGTAGCACAGATACGCAGTATTTT.

This clone was seen only once. The gene calls are TRBV7-3 and TRBJ1-1, with TRBD1 matching over 8 bases. Germline trimming cut 6 bases from V and 10 bases from J; bases unmatched to any gene: 10. The CDR3 length is 13 residues. Germline assignment: CDR1 SGHTA and CDR2 FQGTGA. Here the CDR3 reads CASSLTGAAGAFF. CDR3 in DNA: TGTGCCAGCAGTTTGACAGGGGCGGCTGGAGCTTTCTTT. The whole variable domain, filled in from reference TRBV7-3 and TRBJ1-1, reads GAGVSQTPSNKVTEKGKYVELRCDPISGHTALYWYRQSLGQGPEFLIYFQGTGAADDSGLPNDRFFAVRPEGSVSTLKIQRTERGDSAVYLCASSLTGAAGAFFGQGTRLTVV.

The count of this clone is one. The chain joins TRBV7-2 to TRBJ2-1, with 11 bases lining up with TRBD2. The CDR3 loop spans 16 amino acids. Germline V CDR1 and CDR2: SGHTA, FQGNSA. V was pared by 1 base and J by 7 bases, with 6 bases of the junction left unmatched. The CDR3 sequence is CASSLGPSGGFNEQFF. Here the CDR3 DNA reads TGTGCCAGCAGCTTAGGGCCTAGCGGGGGGTTTAATGAGCAGTTCTTC.